This T cell receptor beta chain was identified during a study of spatial heterogeneity in lung cancer (dated by TCRdb to about 2019). As for the study more broadly: Donors were 70 or so patients with early-stage, untreated non-small cell lung cancer from the lung TRACERx cohort. Follow-up PBMC samples were sequenced whenever available, and the median time to follow-up was around two years after resection. Beta-chain transcripts were consistently detected in greater numbers than alpha-chain transcripts, which likely reflected higher beta-chain transcript abundance. In the raw uncorrected reads, each unique combination of TCR and UMI appeared on average more than ten times. In non-small cell lung cancer, the study quantitatively compared TCR alpha and beta repertoires across several tumor regions, matched nontumor lung, and blood. Nonsynonymous mutation counts, determined by whole-exome sequencing of tumor tissue, were related to TCR repertoire features. At surgery, around 200 tumor regions, some 61 matched nontumor lung samples and more than 50 PBMC samples were TCR-sequenced for both alpha and beta chains. Broad study findings and their caveats: Only roughly 13 patients were included in the comparisons of baseline and follow-up blood repertoires. Confirming at a functional level the hypothesis that regional TCRs recognize regional mutations was considered to require additional single-cell paired TCR alpha and beta sequencing. Ubiquitous expanded tumor TCRs were detected in blood more often at tumor resection than at routine follow-up.

The library relied on 5' RACE. The data were produced on a NextSeq 500. In the TCR library protocol, a unique molecular identifier was attached to each TCR cDNA molecule so that PCR and sequencing errors could be corrected. In the source study's methods: Decombinator tools were used for TCR identification, UMI-based error correction and CDR3 extraction. Expanded TCRs were defined as those above a frequency of 2 per 1,000, corresponding to the top 1% of the tumor frequency distribution. Renyi diversity was computed with the R vegan package after each repertoire had been subsampled 100 times to 5,000 TCRs. CDR3 similarity networks were built from amino acid triplet string-kernel similarity, connecting CDR3s with pairwise similarity above 0.82. TCRdb ran its own pipeline on the public reads, namely fastp trimming at Q25 and MiXCR clone calling, and kept in-frame beta chains. Under each unique CDR3 protein, matching rows form one entry showing the most common genes and DNA. TCRdb, not the authors, supplied the V and J calls. This sample holds 20,000 to 30,000 distinct CDR3 sequences; 8% to 10% were observed only once. The top ten clones comprise about a fifth of the sample.

The time point tag for this specimen amounts to: blood at routine non-recurrence follow-up after resection. Without any cell sorting, TCR sequencing was performed on whole RNA extracted either from tumor and nontumor lung tissue or from cryopreserved PBMC samples. Only patients for whom sufficient RNA was available from at least two tumor regions were selected for TCR sequencing. Reading the germline V gene gives CDR1 MDHEN and CDR2 SYDVKM. The CDR3 covers 15 residues, taking in both the cysteine and the phenylalanine. CDR3 DNA is the only sequence kept; it has 45 bases, read in frame from the first base. This clonotype was found a few times. Its antigen is currently not known. Compared with germline, one end of the junction differs, possibly owing to a read error.

The receptor's source is a male donor with early-stage non-small cell lung cancer. Here the sequenced sample was PBMCs, taken at follow-up. The rearrangement joined TRBV28 to TRBJ1-4, and possibly TRBD1, on 6 matching bases. The base sequence is TGTCCCAGCAATCCTAGGGGGGCAGGGGCCCCAAAACTGTTTTTT. Its translation reads: CPSNPRGAGAPKLFF.